A selection of T cell receptor beta chains follows, all from one sample in a study of T cells in Graves' hyperthyroidism and ophthalmopathy. TCRdb independently ran MiXCR on the multiplex PCR reads; one entry per CDR3 protein. Here the sample spans 350,000 to 400,000 distinct CDR3 sequences, less than 20% being singletons. Specimen: blood. Receptors were obtained from a man aged 18 to 35 with Graves' ophthalmopathy. Each CDR3 is given with its conserved first and last residue. The D gene is left open where the match is weak. Size tells how often a clone was seen (once, few, many) or the class of an expanded clone, and some rows leave it out.

TRBJ1-5,NA,many,TRBV19,CASSIQFNQPQHF,TGTGCCAGTAGCATACAGTTCAATCAGCCCCAGCATTTT
TRBJ1-1,TRBD1,NA,TRBV5-1,CASSLASGGVSFTEAFF,TGCGCCAGCAGCTTGGCCTCAGGGGGCGTGTCGTTCACTGAAGCTTTCTTT
TRBJ1-2,NA,few,TRBV5-8,CASSLAEGLSPLNYGYTF,TGTGCCAGCAGCTTGGCCGAGGGGCTGAGTCCCCTGAACTATGGCTACACCTTC
TRBJ1-3,TRBD1,few,TRBV9,CASSATIGQGGNTIYF,TGTGCCAGCAGCGCCACCATAGGACAGGGAGGAAACACCATATATTTT
TRBJ1-1,NA,many,TRBV11-2,CASSLTSTEAFF,TGTGCCAGCAGCTTGACCAGCACTGAAGCTTTCTTT
TRBJ2-3,NA,many,TRBV3-1,CASSPELDLTSDTQYF,TGTGCCAGCAGCCCAGAGCTGGACCTCACCTCAGATACGCAGTATTTT
TRBJ2-1,NA,few,TRBV5-1,CASSLGDSEQFF,TGCGCCAGCAGCTTGGGTGACAGTGAGCAGTTCTTC
TRBJ2-5,NA,many,TRBV28,CASSSVSRGQETQYF,TGTGCCAGCAGCTCGGTCTCTCGGGGCCAAGAGACCCAGTACTTC
TRBJ1-2,TRBD1,many,TRBV7-9,CASSFPGTASIYGYTF,TGTGCCAGCAGCTTCCCCGGGACAGCCAGTATCTATGGCTACACCTTC
TRBJ1-2,TRBD1,many,TRBV12-3/TRBV12-4,CASRPPGQSGYTF,TGTGCCAGCAGACCACCGGGACAGTCAGGCTACACCTTC
TRBJ1-1,NA,few,TRBV5-6,CASSLDGGSLEAFF,TGTGCCAGCAGCTTGGATGGTGGGTCCCTTGAAGCTTTCTTT
TRBJ2-2,NA,few,TRBV6-1,CASTTASNTGELFF,TGTGCCAGCACGACAGCCTCGAACACCGGGGAGCTGTTTTTT
TRBJ2-7,NA,few,TRBV7-9,CATRAPGTYYEQCF,TGTGCCACTAGAGCTCCCGGGACGTACTACGAGCAGTGCTTC
TRBJ2-7,TRBD1,many,TRBV18,CASSTGDPYEQYF,TGTGCCAGCTCCACAGGGGACCCCTACGAGCAGTACTTC
TRBJ2-7,NA,NA,TRBV5-5,CASSSQGRDGDEQYF,TGTGCCAGCAGCTCCCAGGGCAGGGACGGGGACGAGCAGTACTTC
TRBJ1-2,NA,few,TRBV19,CASSMGWHGYTF,TGTGCCAGTAGTATGGGCTGGCATGGCTACACCTTC
TRBJ2-3,NA,few,TRBV14,CASSQEAGDTQYF,TGTGCCAGCAGCCAAGAGGCCGGAGATACGCAGTATTTT
TRBJ1-1,NA,many,TRBV5-5,CASSLGWTDNTEAFF,TGTGCCAGCAGCTTGGGATGGACAGATAACACTGAAGCTTTCTTT
TRBJ2-7,NA,few,TRBV14,CASRQGGLFHEQYF,TGTGCCAGCAGGCAAGGGGGGCTGTTTCACGAGCAGTACTTC
TRBJ1-2,TRBD1,few,TRBV7-9,CASSLHADRTNYGYTF,TGTGCCAGCAGCTTACACGCGGACAGGACTAACTATGGCTACACCTTC
TRBJ2-7,TRBD2,many,TRBV28,CASSYGVGGTNYEQYF,TGTGCCAGCAGTTACGGAGTGGGGGGGACCAACTACGAGCAGTACTTC
TRBJ2-3,TRBD1,many,TRBV5-6,CASSFLTGTDTQYF,TGTGCCAGCAGCTTCCTGACAGGGACAGATACGCAGTATTTT
TRBJ2-1,TRBD1,many,TRBV3-1,CASSQERRTGEFF,TGTGCCAGCAGCCAAGAACGTAGGACAGGGGAGTTCTTC